This TCR beta chain originates from a study of cytomegalovirus exposure and HLA in healthy donors. Overall study findings and caveats: Per published reports, the classifier diagnosed cytomegalovirus status with high specificity and sensitivity.

Participants comprised healthy donors of bone marrow. Per the germline V gene, CDR1 is SGHNT and CDR2 is YYREEE (reference sequence). The CDR3 is made up of 13 amino acids. V shed 1 base and J shed 6 bases, with 10 bases lying between them. This clone was seen a handful of times. The antigen is unknown. 60 Vbeta and 13 Jbeta primers were used in PCR. The data were produced by immunoSEQ multiplex PCR, yet TCRdb's version contains in-frame clones alone and is incomplete. The sample holds approximately 220,000 clones, less than 85% seen once. The receptor comes from a man younger than 35 in good health and CMV-seronegative. This chain uses TRBV5-4 with TRBJ1-2, with D possibly TRBD1 on 6 matching bases. The sample was PBMCs. The CDR3 DNA reads TGTGCCAGCAGCTTGATGTCAGGGGATGGCTACACCTTC. As protein: CASSLMSGDGYTF.